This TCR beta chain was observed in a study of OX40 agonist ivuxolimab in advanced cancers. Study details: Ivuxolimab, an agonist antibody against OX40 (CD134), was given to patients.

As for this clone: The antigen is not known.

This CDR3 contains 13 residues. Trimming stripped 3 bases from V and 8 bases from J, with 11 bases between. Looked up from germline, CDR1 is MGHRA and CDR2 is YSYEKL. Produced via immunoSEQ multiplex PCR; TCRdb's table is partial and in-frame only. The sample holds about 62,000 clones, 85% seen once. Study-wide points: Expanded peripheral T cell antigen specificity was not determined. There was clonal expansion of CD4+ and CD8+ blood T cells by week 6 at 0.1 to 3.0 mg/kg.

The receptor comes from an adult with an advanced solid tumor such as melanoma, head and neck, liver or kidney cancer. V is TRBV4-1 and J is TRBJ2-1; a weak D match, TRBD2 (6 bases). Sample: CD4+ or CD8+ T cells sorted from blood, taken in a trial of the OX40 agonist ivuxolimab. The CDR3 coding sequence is TGCGCCAGCAGCCACCCCTCTAGCGATGAGCAGTTCTTC. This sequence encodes CASSHPSSDEQFF.